The clone carrying this T cell receptor (beta chain) was seen many times. The record originates from a study of beta chain features in type 1 diabetes. Germline V lookup: CDR1 SEHNR, CDR2 FQNEAQ (reference sequence). The CDR3 spans 18 residues. The V gene lost 2 bases and the J gene lost 1 base, with 18 bases spanning the gap. The investigators reverse transcribed all of the isolated RNA, so they sequenced expressed TCRB transcripts. Only in-frame clones appear in the TCRdb table, and some are missing; sequencing was by immunoSEQ multiplex PCR. Counted here are around 300,000 clones, about 8% occurring once; the ten biggest clones make up more than 1%.

The material sequenced was central memory CD4+ T cells from blood. The source is a woman under 30 in good health. The rearrangement uses TRBV7-9 and TRBJ1-3, with TRBD1 as a possible D gene (5 bases). The CDR3: CASSLTREILTSGNTIYF. The CDR3 DNA reads TGTGCCAGCAGCTTAACCAGGGAAATCTTGACTTCTGGAAACACCATATATTTT.